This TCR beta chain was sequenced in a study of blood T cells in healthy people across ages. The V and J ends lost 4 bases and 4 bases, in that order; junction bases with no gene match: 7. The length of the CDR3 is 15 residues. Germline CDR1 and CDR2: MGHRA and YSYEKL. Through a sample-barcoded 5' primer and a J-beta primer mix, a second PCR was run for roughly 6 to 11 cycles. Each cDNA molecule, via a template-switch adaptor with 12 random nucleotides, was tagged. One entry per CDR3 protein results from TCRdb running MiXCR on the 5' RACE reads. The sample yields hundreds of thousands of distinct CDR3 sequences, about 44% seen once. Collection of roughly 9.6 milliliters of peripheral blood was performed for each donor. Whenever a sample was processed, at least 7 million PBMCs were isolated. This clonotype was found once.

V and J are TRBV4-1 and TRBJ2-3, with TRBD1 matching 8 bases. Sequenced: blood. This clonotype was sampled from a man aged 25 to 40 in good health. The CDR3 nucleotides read TGCGCCAGCAGCCGGAAGGACAGGGACGCAGATACGCAGTATTTT. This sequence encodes CASSRKDRDADTQYF.